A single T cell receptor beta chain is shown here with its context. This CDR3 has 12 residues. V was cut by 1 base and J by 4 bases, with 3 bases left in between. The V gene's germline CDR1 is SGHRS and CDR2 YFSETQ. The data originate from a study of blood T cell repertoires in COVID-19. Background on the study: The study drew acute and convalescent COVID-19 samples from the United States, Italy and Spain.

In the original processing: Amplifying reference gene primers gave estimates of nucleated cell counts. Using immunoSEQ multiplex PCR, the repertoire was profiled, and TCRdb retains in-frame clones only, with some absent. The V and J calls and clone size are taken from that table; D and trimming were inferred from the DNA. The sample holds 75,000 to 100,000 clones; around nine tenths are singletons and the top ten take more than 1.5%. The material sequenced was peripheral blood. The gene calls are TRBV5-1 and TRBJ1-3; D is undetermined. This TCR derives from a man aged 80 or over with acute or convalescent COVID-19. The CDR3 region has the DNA TGCGCCAGCAGCTTGCAGGGAAACACCATATATTTT. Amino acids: CASSLQGNTIYF.